This record looks at one T cell receptor beta chain sequence and its context. The antigen remains unidentified. The sample originates from a study of T cell repertoires in cytomegalovirus infection. Overall study: The authors used CMV epitopes that were HLA-C-restricted (recently identified) and HLA-B-restricted (well studied). It was the public TCR beta signatures that indicated both CMV infection and matching HLA type.

TCRdb re-called the reads with MiXCR, one entry per CDR3 protein. Of about 920,000 distinct CDR3 sequences listed, more than 25% are singletons. Germline V gene sequence: CDR1 SQVTM, CDR2 ANQGSEA. This CDR3 is built from 16 residues. V was cut by 0 bases and J by 0 bases, with 11 bases left in between. The material was cultured CD8+ T cells from PBMCs, obtained from culture after CMV antigen stimulation. The clonotype originates from a human donor in good health (CMV status not recorded). Some clones in this sample may be carry-over from other donors' samples. The V and J genes are TRBV29-1 and TRBJ2-2, with D tentatively TRBD2 (5 bases). The CDR3 region is CSVEDQERSNTGELFF. CDR3 DNA: TGCAGCGTTGAAGATCAGGAGCGGTCGAACACCGGGGAGCTGTTTTTT.